Below, 11 T cell receptor beta chains from the same sample are listed, as sequenced in a study of a mutant IDH1 vaccine in newly diagnosed glioma. The protocol was immunoSEQ multiplex PCR, while the TCRdb copy is restricted to in-frame clones and leaves out a portion. Of tens of thousands of clones in the sample, about 86% were seen once. Their antigens are not known. The time point: week 5, during vaccination. Each dose delivered 300 ug of mutant IDH1 20-mer peptide subcutaneously with imiquimod. The starting material was PBMCs, obtained from a glioma patient whose treatment included an IDH1 peptide vaccine. These receptors were taken from a young man with glioma.

The gene calls are TRBV28 and TRBJ2-7; 8 positions agree with TRBD1. V gave up 6 bases and J gave up 2 bases; unmatched junction bases: 9. Germline V lookup: CDR1 MDHEN, CDR2 SYDVKM. This CDR3 contains 15 residues. The CDR3 region is CASSITGTGTYEQYF. Here the CDR3 DNA reads TGTGCCAGCAGCATAACCGGGACAGGTACCTACGAGCAGTACTTC.

The chain is built from TRBV11-3 and TRBJ2-1, with D unresolved. Per germline, CDR1 SGHNT and CDR2 YENEEA. This CDR3 is built from 12 residues. The V gene lost 4 bases and the J gene lost 8 bases, with 9 bases spanning the gap. CDR3 region: CASSSAVDEQFF. As DNA, the CDR3 is TGTGCCAGCAGCTCAGCTGTCGATGAGCAGTTCTTC.

This chain joins TRBV5-4 and TRBJ1-2, with 7 bases fitting TRBD1. The germline V gene encodes CDR1 SGHNT and CDR2 YYREEE (reference sequence). After removal of 0 bases from V and 4 bases from J, the junction contained 9 bases not matched to a gene. CDR3 size: 16 residues. CDR3: CASSLVGEGARYGYTF. The CDR3 DNA reads TGTGCCAGCAGCTTGGTTGGTGAGGGGGCCCGCTATGGCTACACCTTC.

The rearrangement uses TRBV6-5 and TRBJ2-3; D remains unclear. Trimming shortened V by 2 bases and J by 0 bases, and 6 bases separated the two germline ends. This CDR3 comprises 14 residues. Per germline, CDR1 MNHEY and CDR2 SVGAGI. The CDR3 sequence: CASSYDASTDTQYF. The CDR3 DNA reads TGTGCCAGCAGTTACGATGCGAGCACAGATACGCAGTATTTT.

In the case of this clone: The same CDR3 is also encoded by other DNA sequences in this sample. The V call is TRBV7-9, the J call TRBJ1-6; the D gene is possibly TRBD1 (5 bases). CDR3 length equals 15 residues. Trimming removed 1 base from V and 7 bases from J, with 11 bases in between. Germline CDR1 reads SEHNR; CDR2 reads FQNEAQ (reference sequence). The CDR3 sequence is CASSLVQGNNSPLHF. The CDR3 bases are TGTGCCAGCAGCTTAGTCCAGGGAAACAATTCACCCCTCCACTTT.

V is TRBV7-6 and J is TRBJ2-2; D possibly corresponds to TRBD1 (6 bases). From germline, CDR1 is SGHVS and CDR2 FNYEAQ. The V end lost 5 bases, the J end lost 0 bases, and 10 bases lay between the germline ends. CDR3 length equals 15 residues. DNA of the CDR3: TGTGCCAGCAGCGGACGGACAGCGAACACCGGGGAGCTGTTTTTT. This gives the protein CASSGRTANTGELFF.

The CDR3 coding sequence is TGTGCCAGCATAGGGGGGGAGAATTGGCCGAACACCGGGGAGCTGTTTTTT. As protein: CASIGGENWPNTGELFF. The rearrangement joins TRBV13 to TRBJ2-2; D is possibly TRBD2 (7 bases). Trimming cost V 7 bases and J 0 bases, with 18 bases left between them. The germline gives CDR1 PRHDT, CDR2 FYEKMQ (reference sequence). This CDR3 is 17 amino acids long.

This chain joins TRBV6-1 and TRBJ1-5; 9 bases are a match to TRBD1. After removal of 6 bases from V and 5 bases from J, the junction contained 5 bases not matched to a gene. The CDR3 covers 14 residues. CDR1 and CDR2 (germline): MNHNS, SASEGT. CDR3 in DNA: TGTGCCAGCAGCTCGGGACAGGGTCATCAGCCCCAGCATTTT. Translating gives CASSSGQGHQPQHF.

In its sample, this clone was seen once. CDR3 loop: CASSDTDTQYF. Written as DNA, the CDR3 is TGTGCCAGCAGCGACACAGATACGCAGTATTTT. The chain combines TRBV9 with TRBJ2-3; D uncertain. The CDR3 totals 11 residues. Trimming stripped 3 bases from V and 2 bases from J, with 1 base between. Germline CDR1 reads SGDLS; CDR2 reads YYNGEE.

This clone was seen only a few times. The chain uses TRBV30 and TRBJ1-5; D is perhaps TRBD1 (6 bases). Germline CDR1 GTSNPN, CDR2 SVGIG (reference sequence). V shed 8 bases and J shed 0 bases, with 11 bases lying between them. The CDR3 contains 13 residues. The CDR3 DNA sequence: TGTGCCAGCTCAGGGGATAGCAATCAGCCCCAGCATTTT. Translation: CASSGDSNQPQHF.

This clone occurred a few times. The chain uses TRBV7-2 and TRBJ2-5; 12 bases are shared with TRBD2. After removal of 0 bases from V and 1 base from J, the junction contained 3 bases not matched to a gene. Germline CDR1 reads SGHTA; CDR2 reads FQGNSA. The CDR3 totals 17 residues. Written as DNA, the CDR3 is TGTGCCAGCAGCTTAGCGAGGACTAGCGGGGTCCAAGAGACCCAGTACTTC. Translating gives CASSLARTSGVQETQYF.